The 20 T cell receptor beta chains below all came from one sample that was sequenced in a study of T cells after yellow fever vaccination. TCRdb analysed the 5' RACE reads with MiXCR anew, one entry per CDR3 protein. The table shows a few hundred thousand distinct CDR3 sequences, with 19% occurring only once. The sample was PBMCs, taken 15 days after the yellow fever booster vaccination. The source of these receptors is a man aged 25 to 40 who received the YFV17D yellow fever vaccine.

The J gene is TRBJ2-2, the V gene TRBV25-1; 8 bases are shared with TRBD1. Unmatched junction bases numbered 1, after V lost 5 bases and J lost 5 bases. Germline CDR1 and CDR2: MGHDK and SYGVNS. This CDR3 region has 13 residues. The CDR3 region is CASSNRGTGELFF. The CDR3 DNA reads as TGTGCCAGCAGTAACAGGGGGACCGGGGAGCTGTTTTTT.

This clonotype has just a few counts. Written as DNA, the CDR3 is TGTGCCAGCAGCACTAGCGGGAGTCCCTACGAGCAGTACTTC. Amino acid sequence: CASSTSGSPYEQYF. The V and J genes are TRBV5-5 and TRBJ2-7, with 11 bases lining up with TRBD2. The CDR3 length is 14 residues. V trimming: 4 bases; J trimming: 2 bases; junction bases outside the gene matches: 2. Per the germline V gene, CDR1 is SGHKS and CDR2 is YYEKEE (reference sequence).

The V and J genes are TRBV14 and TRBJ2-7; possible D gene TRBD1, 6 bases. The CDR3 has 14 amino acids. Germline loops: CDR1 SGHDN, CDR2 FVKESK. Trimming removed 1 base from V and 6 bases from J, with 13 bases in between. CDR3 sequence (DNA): TGTGCCAGCAGCCAAGCCCTCCGAGGGGGCGAGCAGTACTTC. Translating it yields CASSQALRGGEQYF.

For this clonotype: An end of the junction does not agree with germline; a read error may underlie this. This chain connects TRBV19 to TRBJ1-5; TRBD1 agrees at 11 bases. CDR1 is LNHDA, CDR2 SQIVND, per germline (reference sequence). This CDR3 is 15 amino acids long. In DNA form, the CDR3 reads TGTTCCAGTAGTATGGCCCGGACAGGGGGCTGGCCCCAGCATTTT. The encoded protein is CSSSMARTGGWPQHF.

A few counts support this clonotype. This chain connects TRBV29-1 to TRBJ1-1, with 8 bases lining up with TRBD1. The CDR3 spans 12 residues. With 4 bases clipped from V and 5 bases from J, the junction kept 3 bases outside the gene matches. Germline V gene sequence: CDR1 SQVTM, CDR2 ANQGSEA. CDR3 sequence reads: CSVVQGGTEAFF. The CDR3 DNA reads TGCAGCGTTGTACAGGGGGGTACTGAAGCTTTCTTT.

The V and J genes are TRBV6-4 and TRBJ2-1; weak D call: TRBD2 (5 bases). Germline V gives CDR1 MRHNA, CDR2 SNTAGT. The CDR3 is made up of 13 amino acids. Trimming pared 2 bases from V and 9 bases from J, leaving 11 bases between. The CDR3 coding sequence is TGTGCCAGCAGTGACCGAGGCCGGGGTGAGCAGTTCTTC. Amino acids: CASSDRGRGEQFF.

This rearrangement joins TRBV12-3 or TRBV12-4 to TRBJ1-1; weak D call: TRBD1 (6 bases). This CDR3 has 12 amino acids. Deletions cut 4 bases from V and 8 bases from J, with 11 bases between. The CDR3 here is CASSWGGGEAFF. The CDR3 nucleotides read TGTGCCAGCAGTTGGGGGGGCGGGGAAGCTTTCTTT.

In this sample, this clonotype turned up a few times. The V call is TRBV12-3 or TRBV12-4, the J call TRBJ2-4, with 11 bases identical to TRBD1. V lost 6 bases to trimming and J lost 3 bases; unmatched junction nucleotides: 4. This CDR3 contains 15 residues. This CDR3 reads CASRWTGGGKNIQYF. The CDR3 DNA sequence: TGTGCCAGCAGATGGACAGGGGGCGGCAAAAACATTCAGTACTTC.

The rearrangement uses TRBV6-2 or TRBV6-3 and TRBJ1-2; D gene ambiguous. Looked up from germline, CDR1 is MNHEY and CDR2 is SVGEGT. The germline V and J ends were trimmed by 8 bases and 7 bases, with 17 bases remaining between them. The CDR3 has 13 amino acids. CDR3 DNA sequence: TGTGCCAGCGCCCTTAAGCTGTTGGCTGGCTACACCTTC. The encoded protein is CASALKLLAGYTF.

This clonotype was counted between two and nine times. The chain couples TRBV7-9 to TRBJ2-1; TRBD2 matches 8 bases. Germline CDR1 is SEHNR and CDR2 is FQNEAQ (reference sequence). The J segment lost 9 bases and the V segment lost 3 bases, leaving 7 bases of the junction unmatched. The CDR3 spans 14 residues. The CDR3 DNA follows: TGTGCCAGCAGCTTTAGCGGGATCGTAGGTGAGCAGTTCTTC. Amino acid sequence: CASSFSGIVGEQFF.

The CDR3 reads CASSYRDREGDEQFF. The CDR3 nucleotides read TGTGCCAGTAGCTACCGGGACAGGGAAGGGGATGAGCAGTTCTTC. The V and J genes are TRBV19 and TRBJ2-1; 9 nucleotides match TRBD1. The CDR3 is 15 residues long. The germline V gene encodes CDR1 LNHDA and CDR2 SQIVND (reference sequence). Trimming cost V 6 bases and J 8 bases; bases outside gene matches: 11.

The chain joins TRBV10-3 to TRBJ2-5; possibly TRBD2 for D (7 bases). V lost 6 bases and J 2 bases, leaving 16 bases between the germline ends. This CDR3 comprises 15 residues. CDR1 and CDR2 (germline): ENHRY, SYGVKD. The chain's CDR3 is CAIRGASGSQETQYF. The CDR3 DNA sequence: TGTGCCATCAGGGGGGCTAGCGGATCTCAAGAGACCCAGTACTTC.

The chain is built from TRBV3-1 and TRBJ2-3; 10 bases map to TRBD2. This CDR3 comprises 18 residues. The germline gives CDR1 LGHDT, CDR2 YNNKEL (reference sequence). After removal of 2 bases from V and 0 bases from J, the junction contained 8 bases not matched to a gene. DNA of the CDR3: TGTGCCAGCAGCCAATTAGCGGGAGGAGGGACGAGCACAGATACGCAGTATTTT. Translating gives CASSQLAGGGTSTDTQYF.

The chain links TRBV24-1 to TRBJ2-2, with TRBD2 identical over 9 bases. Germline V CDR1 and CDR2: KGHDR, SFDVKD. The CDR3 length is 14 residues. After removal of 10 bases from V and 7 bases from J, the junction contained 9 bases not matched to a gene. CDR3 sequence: CATVTGTSNGELFF. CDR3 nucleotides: TGTGCCACTGTAACCGGGACTAGCAACGGGGAGCTGTTTTTT.

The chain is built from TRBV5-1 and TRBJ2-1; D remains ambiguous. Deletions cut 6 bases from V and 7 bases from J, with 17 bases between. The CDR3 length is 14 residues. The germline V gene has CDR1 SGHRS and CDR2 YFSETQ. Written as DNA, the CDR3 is TGCGCCAGCACGGCCCAACGCCCAACAAATGAGCAGTTCTTC. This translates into CASTAQRPTNEQFF. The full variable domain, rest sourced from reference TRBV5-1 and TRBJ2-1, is KAGVTQTPRYLIKTRGQQVTLSCSPISGHRSVSWYQQTPGQGLQFLFEYFSETQRNKGNFPGRFSGRQFSNSRSEMNVSTLELGDSALYLCASTAQRPTNEQFFGPGTRLTVL.

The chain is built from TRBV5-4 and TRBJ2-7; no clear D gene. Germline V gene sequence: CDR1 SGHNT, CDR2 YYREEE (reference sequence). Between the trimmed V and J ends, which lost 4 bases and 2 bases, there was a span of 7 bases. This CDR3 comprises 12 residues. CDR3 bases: TGTGCCAGCAGCCTGGAAACCTACGAGCAGTACTTC. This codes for CASSLETYEQYF.

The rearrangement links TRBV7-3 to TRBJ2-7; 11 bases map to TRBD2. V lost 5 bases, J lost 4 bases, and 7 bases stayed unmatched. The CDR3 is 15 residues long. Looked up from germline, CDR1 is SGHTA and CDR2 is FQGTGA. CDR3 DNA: TGTGCCAGCAGCCCCACCGGGACTAGCGGATACGAGCAGTACTTC. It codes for CASSPTGTSGYEQYF.

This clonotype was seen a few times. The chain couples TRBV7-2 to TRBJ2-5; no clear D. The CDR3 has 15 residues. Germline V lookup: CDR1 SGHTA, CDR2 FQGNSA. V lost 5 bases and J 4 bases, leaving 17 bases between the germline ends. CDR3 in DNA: TGTGCCAGCAGCCCGGGCCAAGATAGAGTAGAGACCCAGTACTTC. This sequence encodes CASSPGQDRVETQYF. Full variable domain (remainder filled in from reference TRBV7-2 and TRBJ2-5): GAGVSQSPSNKVTEKGKDVELRCDPISGHTALYWYRQSLGQGLEFLIYFQGNSAPDKSGLPSDRFSAERTGGSVSTLTIQRTQQEDSAVYLCASSPGQDRVETQYFGPGTRLLVL.

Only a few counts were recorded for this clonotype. CDR3 residues: CASSQDLRLAGYYEQYF. The CDR3 bases are TGCGCCAGCAGCCAAGATCTCCGTCTAGCGGGGTACTACGAGCAGTACTTC. This chain connects TRBV4-3 to TRBJ2-7, with TRBD2 matching 9 bases. Germline V gene lookup returns CDR1 LGHNA and CDR2 YSLEER. V gave up 0 bases and J gave up 3 bases; unmatched junction bases: 9. This CDR3 has 17 amino acids.

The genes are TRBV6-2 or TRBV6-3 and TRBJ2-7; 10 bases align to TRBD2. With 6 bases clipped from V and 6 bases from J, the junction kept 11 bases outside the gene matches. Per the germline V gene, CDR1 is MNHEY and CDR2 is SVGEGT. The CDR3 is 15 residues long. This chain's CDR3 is CASRNLLAGRSEQYF. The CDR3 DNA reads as TGTGCCAGCAGGAACTTACTAGCGGGACGGAGCGAGCAGTACTTC.